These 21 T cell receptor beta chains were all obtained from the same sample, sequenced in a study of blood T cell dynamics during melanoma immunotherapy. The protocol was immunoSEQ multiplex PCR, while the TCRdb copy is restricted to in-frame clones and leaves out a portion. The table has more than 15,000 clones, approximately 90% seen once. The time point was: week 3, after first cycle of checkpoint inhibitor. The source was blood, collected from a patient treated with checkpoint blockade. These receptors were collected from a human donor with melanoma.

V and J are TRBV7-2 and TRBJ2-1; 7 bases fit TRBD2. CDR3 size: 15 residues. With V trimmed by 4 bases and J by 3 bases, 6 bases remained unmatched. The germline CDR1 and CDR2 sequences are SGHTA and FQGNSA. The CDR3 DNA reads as TGTGCCAGCAGCTCTGAGGGGACTAACTACAATGAGCAGTTCTTC. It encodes CASSSEGTNYNEQFF.

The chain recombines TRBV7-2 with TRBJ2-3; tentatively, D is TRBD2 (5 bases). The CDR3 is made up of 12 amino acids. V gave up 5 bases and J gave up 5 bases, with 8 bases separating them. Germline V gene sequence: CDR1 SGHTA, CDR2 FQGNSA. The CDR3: CASSGSLDTQYF. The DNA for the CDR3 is TGTGCCAGCAGCGGGAGTTTAGATACGCAGTATTTT.

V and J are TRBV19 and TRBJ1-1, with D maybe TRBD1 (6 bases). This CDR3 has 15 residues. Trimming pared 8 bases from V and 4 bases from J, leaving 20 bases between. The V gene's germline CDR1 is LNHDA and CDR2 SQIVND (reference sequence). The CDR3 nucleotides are TGTGCCAGTCGGACTCAAACGCAGGGGATCACTGAAGCTTTCTTT. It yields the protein CASRTQTQGITEAFF.

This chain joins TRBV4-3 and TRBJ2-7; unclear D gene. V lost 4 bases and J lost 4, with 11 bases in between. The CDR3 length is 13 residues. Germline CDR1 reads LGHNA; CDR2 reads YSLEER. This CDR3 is CASSPLRGYEQYF. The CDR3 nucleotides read TGCGCCAGCAGCCCCTTAAGAGGTTACGAGCAGTACTTC.

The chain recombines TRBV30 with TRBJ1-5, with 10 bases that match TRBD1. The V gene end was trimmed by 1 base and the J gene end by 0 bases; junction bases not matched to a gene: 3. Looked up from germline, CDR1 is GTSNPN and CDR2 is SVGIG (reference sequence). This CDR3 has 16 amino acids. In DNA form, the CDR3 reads TGTGCCTGGAGTGGGGACAGGGGTTCTAGCAATCAGCCCCAGCATTTT. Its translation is CAWSGDRGSSNQPQHF.

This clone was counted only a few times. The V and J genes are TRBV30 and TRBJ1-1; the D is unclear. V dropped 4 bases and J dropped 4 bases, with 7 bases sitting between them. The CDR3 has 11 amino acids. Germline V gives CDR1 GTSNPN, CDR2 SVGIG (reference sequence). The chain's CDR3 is CAWKGFTEAFF. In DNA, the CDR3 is TGTGCCTGGAAGGGTTTCACTGAAGCTTTCTTT.

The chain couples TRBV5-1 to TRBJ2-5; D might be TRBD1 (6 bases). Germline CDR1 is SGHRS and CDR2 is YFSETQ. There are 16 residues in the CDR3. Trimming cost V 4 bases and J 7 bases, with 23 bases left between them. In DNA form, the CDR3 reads TGCGCCAGCAGCGAACCACCCAGGGGCCCCAGGGGGACCCAGTACTTC. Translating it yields CASSEPPRGPRGTQYF. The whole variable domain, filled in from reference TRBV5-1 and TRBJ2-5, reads KAGVTQTPRYLIKTRGQQVTLSCSPISGHRSVSWYQQTPGQGLQFLFEYFSETQRNKGNFPGRFSGRQFSNSRSEMNVSTLELGDSALYLCASSEPPRGPRGTQYFGPGTRLLVL.

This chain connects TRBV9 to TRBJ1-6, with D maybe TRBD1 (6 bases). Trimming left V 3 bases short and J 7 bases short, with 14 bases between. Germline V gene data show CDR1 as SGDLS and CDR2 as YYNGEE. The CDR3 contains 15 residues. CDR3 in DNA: TGTGCCAGCAGCGCGGACAGACGAGGAAATTCACCCCTCCACTTT. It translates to CASSADRRGNSPLHF.

In DNA, the CDR3 is TGTGCCAGCAGCGGTGAGGGGGTCGGTACCACTGAAGCTTTCTTT. Translation: CASSGEGVGTTEAFF. The J gene is TRBJ1-1, the V gene TRBV9; D possibly corresponds to TRBD1 (6 bases). Germline assignment: CDR1 SGDLS and CDR2 YYNGEE. This CDR3 spans 15 amino acids. V lost 3 bases, J lost 4 bases, and 16 bases lay in between. The full variable domain, in which reference TRBV9 and TRBJ1-1 provide the parts outside the CDR3, is DSGVTQTPKHLITATGQRVTLRCSPRSGDLSVYWYQQSLDQGLQFLIQYYNGEERAKGNILERFSAQQFPDLHSELNLSSLELGDSALYFCASSGEGVGTTEAFFGQGTRLTVV.

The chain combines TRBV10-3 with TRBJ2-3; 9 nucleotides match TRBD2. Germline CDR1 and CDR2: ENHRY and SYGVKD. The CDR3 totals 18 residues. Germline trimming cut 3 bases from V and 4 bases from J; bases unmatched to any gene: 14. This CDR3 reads CAISDPVAGTSSSDTQYF. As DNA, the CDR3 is TGTGCCATCAGTGACCCAGTGGCGGGGACTAGCTCCTCAGATACGCAGTATTTT.

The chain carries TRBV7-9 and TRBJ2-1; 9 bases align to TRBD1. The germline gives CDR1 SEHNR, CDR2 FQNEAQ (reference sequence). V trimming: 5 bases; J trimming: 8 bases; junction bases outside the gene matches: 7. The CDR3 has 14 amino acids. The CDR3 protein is CASSDGTGLYEQFF. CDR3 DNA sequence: TGTGCCAGCAGCGACGGGACAGGGTTGTATGAGCAGTTCTTC. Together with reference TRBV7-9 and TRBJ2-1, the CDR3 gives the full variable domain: DTGVSQNPRHKITKRGQNVTFRCDPISEHNRLYWYRQTLGQGPEFLTYFQNEAQLEKSRLLSDRFSAERPKGSFSTLEIQRTEQGDSAMYLCASSDGTGLYEQFFGPGTRLTVL.

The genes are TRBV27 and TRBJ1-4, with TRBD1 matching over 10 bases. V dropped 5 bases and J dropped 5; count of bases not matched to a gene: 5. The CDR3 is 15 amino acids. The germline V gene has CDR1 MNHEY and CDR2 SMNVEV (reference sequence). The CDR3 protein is CASSAPGQGNEKLFF. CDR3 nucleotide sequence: TGTGCCAGCAGTGCTCCGGGACAGGGGAATGAAAAACTGTTTTTT.

CDR3 sequence (DNA): TGCGCCAGCCGCTCCGGGACTGGAAGTATGAACACTGAAGCTTTCTTT. Amino acid sequence: CASRSGTGSMNTEAFF. This chain links TRBV5-1 with TRBJ1-1, with D perhaps TRBD1 (5 bases). Germline V CDR1 and CDR2: SGHRS, YFSETQ. V was cut by 7 bases and J by 0 bases, with 19 bases left in between. This CDR3 comprises 16 residues. The whole variable domain, filled in from reference TRBV5-1 and TRBJ1-1, reads KAGVTQTPRYLIKTRGQQVTLSCSPISGHRSVSWYQQTPGQGLQFLFEYFSETQRNKGNFPGRFSGRQFSNSRSEMNVSTLELGDSALYLCASRSGTGSMNTEAFFGQGTRLTVV.

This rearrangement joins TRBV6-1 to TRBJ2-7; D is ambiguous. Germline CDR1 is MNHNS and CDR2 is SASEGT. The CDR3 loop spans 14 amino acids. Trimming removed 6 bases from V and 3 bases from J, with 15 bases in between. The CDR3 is CASSPRWDNYEQYF. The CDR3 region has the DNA TGTGCCAGCAGCCCCAGGTGGGATAACTACGAGCAGTACTTC.

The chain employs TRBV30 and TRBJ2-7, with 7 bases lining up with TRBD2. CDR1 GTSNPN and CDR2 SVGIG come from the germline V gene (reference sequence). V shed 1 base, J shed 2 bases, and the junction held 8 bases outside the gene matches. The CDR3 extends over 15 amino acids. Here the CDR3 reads CAWSGVASGTYEQYF. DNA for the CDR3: TGTGCCTGGAGTGGGGTTGCTAGCGGCACCTACGAGCAGTACTTC.

CDR3 coding DNA: TGTGCCAGCAGCGCCCGGGACAGGTTGAACACTGAAGCTTTCTTT. It is translated as CASSARDRLNTEAFF. The V gene is TRBV7-9, the J gene TRBJ1-1, with 8 bases identical to TRBD1. Germline assignment: CDR1 SEHNR and CDR2 FQNEAQ (reference sequence). V dropped 5 bases and J dropped 0; count of bases not matched to a gene: 5. CDR3 length: 15 residues.

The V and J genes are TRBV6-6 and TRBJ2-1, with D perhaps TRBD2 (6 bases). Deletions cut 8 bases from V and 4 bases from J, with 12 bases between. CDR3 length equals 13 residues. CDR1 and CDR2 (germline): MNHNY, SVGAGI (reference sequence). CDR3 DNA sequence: TGTGCCAGCTCCCTAGCGAGTTACAATGAGCAGTTCTTC. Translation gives CASSLASYNEQFF.

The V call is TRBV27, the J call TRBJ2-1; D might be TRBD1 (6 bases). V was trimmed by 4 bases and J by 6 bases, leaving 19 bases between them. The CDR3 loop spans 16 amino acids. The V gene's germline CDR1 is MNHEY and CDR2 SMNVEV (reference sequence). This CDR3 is CASSSPHRALSNEQFF. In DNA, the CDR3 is TGTGCCAGCAGTTCCCCGCACAGGGCCCTCTCCAATGAGCAGTTCTTC.

The CDR3 reads CASSQDPSGNYGYTF. The CDR3 nucleotides read TGCGCCAGCAGCCAAGATCCCTCCGGAAACTATGGCTACACCTTC. V usage is TRBV4-3 and J usage is TRBJ1-2; the D is unclear. Trimming left V 0 bases short and J 2 bases short, with 10 bases between. In germline, CDR1 is LGHNA, CDR2 YSLEER. This CDR3 has 15 residues.

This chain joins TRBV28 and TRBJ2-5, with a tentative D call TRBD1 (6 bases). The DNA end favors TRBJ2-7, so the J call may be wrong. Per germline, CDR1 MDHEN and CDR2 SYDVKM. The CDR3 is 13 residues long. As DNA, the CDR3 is TGTGCCATACTCGACAGGACCGCCTACGAGCAGTACTTC. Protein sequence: CAILDRTAYEQYF.

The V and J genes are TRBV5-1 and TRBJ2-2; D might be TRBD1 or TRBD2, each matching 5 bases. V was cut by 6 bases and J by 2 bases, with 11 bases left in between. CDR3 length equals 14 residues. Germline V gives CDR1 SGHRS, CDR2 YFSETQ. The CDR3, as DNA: TGCGCCAGCAATAGGGACCTCAACACCGGGGAGCTGTTTTTT. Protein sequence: CASNRDLNTGELFF.